These 25 T cell receptor beta chains came from one sample sequenced in a study of cytomegalovirus exposure and HLA in healthy donors. Primers included in the PCR were 60 Vbeta and 13 Jbeta primers. TCRdb's copy holds only in-frame clones and misses some; the assay was immunoSEQ multiplex PCR. The sample contains about 59,000 clones, approximately 75% of which appear only once. Sequencing was performed on PBMCs. Receptors originate from a man under 40 in good health and CMV-seropositive.

The V gene is TRBV4-3, the J gene TRBJ1-1; 7 bases line up with TRBD1. The V and J ends lost 3 bases and 7 bases, in that order; junction bases with no gene match: 8. This CDR3 has 14 amino acids. The germline gives CDR1 LGHNA, CDR2 YSLEER. The CDR3 is CASSHRQGPDEAFF. The CDR3 DNA sequence: TGCGCCAGCAGCCATCGACAGGGACCCGATGAAGCTTTCTTT.

CDR3 DNA: TGTGCCAGCAGCTTACAGACAGGATGGAGCAATCAGCCCCAGCATTTT. It specifies CASSLQTGWSNQPQHF. The V call is TRBV7-2, the J call TRBJ1-5; D may be TRBD1 (6 bases). Germline CDR1 and CDR2: SGHTA and FQGNSA. V dropped 2 bases and J dropped 1 base, with 12 bases sitting between them. CDR3 size: 16 residues.

The gene calls are TRBV4-3 and TRBJ2-1; 7 nucleotides align to TRBD1. Germline-derived CDR1 and CDR2 are LGHNA and YSLEER. This CDR3 comprises 13 residues. The trim removed 3 bases at V and 10 bases at J, leaving 6 bases unmatched. The CDR3 DNA follows: TGCGCCAGCAGCCATGAGCCAGGGGGAGAGCAGTTCTTC. The encoded protein is CASSHEPGGEQFF.

The chain is built from TRBV19 and TRBJ1-1; the D is unclear. The CDR3 is 12 residues long. Trimming shortened V by 3 bases and J by 1 base, and 3 bases separated the two germline ends. Germline lookup yields CDR1 LNHDA and CDR2 SQIVND (reference sequence). CDR3 sequence (DNA): TGTGCCAGTAGTATCCAGAACACTGAAGCTTTCTTT. It codes for CASSIQNTEAFF.

This clone was detected a few times. The chain joins TRBV5-6 to TRBJ1-5; D is unresolved. Germline V gives CDR1 SGHDT, CDR2 YYEEEE. V lost 0 bases to trimming and J lost 6 bases, with 7 bases between them. The CDR3 spans 13 residues. The DNA of the CDR3 is TGTGCCAGCAGCTTGGGGGCAAGTCAGCCCCAGCATTTT. It translates to CASSLGASQPQHF.

This rearrangement joins TRBV7-6 to TRBJ1-4; TRBD1 is a possible D gene (5 bases). The CDR3 is 13 amino acids. The V gene lost 1 base and the J gene lost 7 bases, with 7 bases spanning the gap. The germline CDR1 and CDR2 sequences are SGHVS and FNYEAQ. The CDR3 sequence is CASSLGGGEKLFF. CDR3 sequence (DNA): TGTGCCAGCAGCTTAGGGGGCGGTGAAAAACTGTTTTTT.

The chain is built from TRBV7-9 and TRBJ1-2; D is possibly TRBD1 (5 bases). V was pared by 1 base and J by 9 bases, with 15 bases between. The CDR3 loop spans 14 amino acids. CDR1 and CDR2 (germline): SEHNR, FQNEAQ (reference sequence). CDR3 region: CASSLGRQGRRYTF. Written as DNA, the CDR3 is TGTGCCAGCAGCTTAGGCAGGCAGGGTCGCCGCTACACCTTC.

The rearrangement uses TRBV9 and TRBJ2-3; 9 bases agree with TRBD2. J gave up 2 bases and V 2 bases, and 6 bases lay outside the gene matches. Per the germline V gene, CDR1 is SGDLS and CDR2 is YYNGEE. This CDR3 has 16 amino acids. The CDR3 DNA sequence: TGTGCCAGCAGCGTCGGCGGGGGGGCTAACACAGATACGCAGTATTTT. It codes for CASSVGGGANTDTQYF.

This chain joins TRBV5-1 and TRBJ2-3; TRBD1 might be the D (6 bases). Germline CDR1 is SGHRS and CDR2 is YFSETQ. The CDR3 covers 14 residues. V was pared by 1 base and J by 1 base, with 7 bases between. The CDR3 DNA sequence: TGCGCCAGCAGCTTGTACAGGGGCACAGATACGCAGTATTTT. This encodes CASSLYRGTDTQYF.

Here the CDR3 reads CASSQAGGTDTQYF. CDR3 bases: TGCGCCAGCAGTCAAGCGGGGGGCACAGATACGCAGTATTTT. V is TRBV23-1 and J is TRBJ2-3; TRBD2 matches 7 bases. TRBV23-1 is classed as an ORF, of uncertain function. CDR3 length equals 14 residues. V lost 2 bases, J lost 1 base, and 0 bases stayed unmatched.

The V gene is TRBV5-8, the J gene TRBJ1-5; the D gene is possibly TRBD1 (6 bases). Per the germline V gene, CDR1 is SGHTS and CDR2 is YDEGEE. V shed 4 bases and J shed 3 bases, with 14 bases lying between them. The CDR3 spans 15 residues. DNA of the CDR3: TGTGCCAGCAGCCCGGACCCAGGGGCCAATCAGCCCCAGCATTTT. Translating it yields CASSPDPGANQPQHF.

The V and J genes are TRBV15 and TRBJ2-2, with D possibly TRBD1 on 5 matching bases. CDR3 length: 15 amino acids. V was trimmed by 5 bases and J by 2 bases, leaving 12 bases between them. Per the germline V gene, CDR1 is LNHNV and CDR2 is YYDKDF (reference sequence). In DNA form, the CDR3 reads TGTGCCACCAGCGGCCCGACAGCTAACACCGGGGAGCTGTTTTTT. It specifies CATSGPTANTGELFF.

The chain uses TRBV5-1 and TRBJ1-4; no clear D gene. There are 15 residues in the CDR3. Trimming removed 2 bases at V and 0 bases at J, with 8 bases between. Germline CDR1 and CDR2: SGHRS and YFSETQ. The CDR3 DNA sequence: TGCGCCAGCAGCTTCACAACAGCAACTAATGAAAAACTGTTTTTT. The encoded protein is CASSFTTATNEKLFF.

J is TRBJ2-2 and V is TRBV28; D is uncertain. The V gene's germline CDR1 is MDHEN and CDR2 SYDVKM. There are 12 residues in the CDR3. Trimming removed 3 bases from V and 8 bases from J, with 7 bases in between. In DNA, the CDR3 is TGTGCCAGCAGTTTTAGTCTTGGGGAGCTGTTTTTT. Protein sequence: CASSFSLGELFF. Full variable domain (outside the CDR3, taken from reference TRBV28 and TRBJ2-2): DVKVTQSSRYLVKRTGEKVFLECVQDMDHENMFWYRQDPGLGLRLIYFSYDVKMKEKGDIPEGYSVSREKKERFSLILESASTNQTSMYLCASSFSLGELFFGEGSRLTVL.

This clone has more than one count but fewer than ten. The chain's CDR3 is CARGTRAYEQYF. CDR3 bases: TGTGCCCGAGGGACTCGCGCCTACGAGCAGTACTTC. The chain is built from TRBV30 and TRBJ2-7; the D gene is possibly TRBD2 (6 bases). V was cut by 8 bases and J by 2 bases, with 13 bases left in between. This CDR3 comprises 12 residues. CDR1 GTSNPN and CDR2 SVGIG come from the germline V gene (reference sequence).

The gene calls are TRBV27 and TRBJ1-5; TRBD1 might be the D (5 bases). The CDR3 is 14 residues long. V was pared by 0 bases and J by 9 bases, with 12 bases between. The germline V gene encodes CDR1 MNHEY and CDR2 SMNVEV (reference sequence). This CDR3 is CASSLSDQGTPQHF. The CDR3 DNA reads as TGTGCCAGCAGTTTATCCGATCAGGGTACGCCCCAGCATTTT.

The chain combines TRBV28 with TRBJ2-3, with 8 bases matching TRBD2. Germline V lookup: CDR1 MDHEN, CDR2 SYDVKM. V shed 4 bases and J 1 base; nucleotides not matched to a gene: 7. There are 16 residues in the CDR3. CDR3 amino acids: CASSSSSGRRTDTQYF. For the CDR3, the DNA is TGTGCCAGCAGTTCTTCTAGCGGGCGACGCACAGATACGCAGTATTTT.

The chain employs TRBV19 and TRBJ2-6, with a possible D match to TRBD1 (5 bases). The V end lost 3 bases, the J end lost 0 bases, and 9 bases lay between the germline ends. The CDR3 length is 16 residues. CDR1 LNHDA and CDR2 SQIVND come from the germline V gene (reference sequence). CDR3 sequence (DNA): TGTGCCAGTAGTATGGGGCGGAACTCTGGGGCCAACGTCCTGACTTTC. Translated: CASSMGRNSGANVLTF.

V is TRBV28 and J is TRBJ1-1; perhaps TRBD1 as D (5 bases). The CDR3 runs 13 residues. The V end lost 7 bases, the J end lost 1 base, and 10 bases lay between the germline ends. CDR1 and CDR2 from the germline V gene are MDHEN and SYDVKM. The CDR3 loop reads CASNLGANTEAFF. DNA for the CDR3: TGTGCCAGCAACCTAGGGGCGAACACTGAAGCTTTCTTT. Complete variable domain (other parts from reference TRBV28 and TRBJ1-1): DVKVTQSSRYLVKRTGEKVFLECVQDMDHENMFWYRQDPGLGLRLIYFSYDVKMKEKGDIPEGYSVSREKKERFSLILESASTNQTSMYLCASNLGANTEAFFGQGTRLTVV.

This clone showed up just once. The CDR3 nucleotides are TGTGCCAGCAGCAACCGACAGAATGTCGCCGGGGAGCTGTTTTTT. The encoded protein is CASSNRQNVAGELFF. This chain connects TRBV9 to TRBJ2-2; TRBD1 is a possible D gene (5 bases). The CDR3 totals 15 residues. Trimming pared 4 bases from V and 6 bases from J, leaving 16 bases between. Germline V gene data show CDR1 as SGDLS and CDR2 as YYNGEE.

The chain combines TRBV5-4 with TRBJ1-2; TRBD1 matches 7 bases. The CDR3 sequence is 14 residues long. Germline CDR1 and CDR2: SGHNT and YYREEE (reference sequence). The V and J ends lost 8 bases and 0 bases, in that order; junction bases with no gene match: 7. CDR3 protein: CASRTGTANYGYTF. The CDR3 region has the DNA TGTGCCAGTCGTACCGGGACAGCTAACTATGGCTACACCTTC.

The gene calls are TRBV4-2 and TRBJ2-4; 9 nucleotides agree with TRBD2. The length of the CDR3 is 17 residues. Germline loops: CDR1 LGHNA, CDR2 YNFKEQ. After removal of 0 bases from V and 6 bases from J, the junction contained 9 bases not matched to a gene. CDR3 in DNA: TGTGCCAGCAGCCAAGATGGGGCTAGCGGGGATGGAAACATTCAGTACTTC. As protein: CASSQDGASGDGNIQYF.

This chain joins TRBV7-3 and TRBJ1-5; 8 nucleotides align to TRBD1. CDR3 length: 16 residues. V shed 5 bases, J shed 5 bases, and the junction held 11 bases outside the gene matches. Germline CDR1 SGHTA, CDR2 FQGTGA. DNA of the CDR3: TGTGCCAGCAGCCTCCACAGGGGGGAGTTTTATCAGCCCCAGCATTTT. It encodes CASSLHRGEFYQPQHF.

The chain links TRBV5-1 to TRBJ1-6; tentatively, D is TRBD1 (5 bases). Germline V CDR1 and CDR2: SGHRS, YFSETQ. The CDR3 totals 14 residues. Trimming left V 4 bases short and J 7 bases short, with 12 bases between. CDR3 DNA sequence: TGCGCCAGCAGCAATCGGGGGGAGAATTCACCCCTCCACTTT. This sequence encodes CASSNRGENSPLHF.

The chain has TRBV9 and TRBJ2-1; D remains unclear. V lost 3 bases and J 9 bases, leaving 16 bases between the germline ends. Germline values: CDR1 SGDLS, CDR2 YYNGEE. This CDR3 region has 14 residues. Here the CDR3 reads CASSARTKSGEQFF. The DNA for the CDR3 is TGTGCCAGCAGCGCTCGCACTAAATCGGGTGAGCAGTTCTTC.